The 21 T cell receptor beta chains reported below all come from one sample, sequenced in a study of cytomegalovirus exposure and HLA in healthy donors. PCR was performed using 60 Vbeta and 13 Jbeta primers. TCRdb's copy holds only in-frame clones and misses some; the assay was immunoSEQ multiplex PCR. The sample has around 150,000 clones, about 74% seen once. The material sequenced was PBMCs. These receptors were obtained from a man aged 25 to 40 in good health and CMV-seronegative.

This chain connects TRBV15 to TRBJ2-1; D unresolved. Per the germline V gene, CDR1 is LNHNV and CDR2 is YYDKDF (reference sequence). The CDR3 covers 16 residues. V lost 1 base to trimming and J lost 2 bases, with 12 bases between them. CDR3 amino acids: CATSRAGSLTYNEQFF. The CDR3 nucleotides are TGTGCCACCAGCAGAGCGGGTTCGCTGACCTACAATGAGCAGTTCTTC. The entire variable domain, with the rest obtained from reference TRBV15 and TRBJ2-1, is as follows: DAMVIQNPRYQVTQFGKPVTLSCSQTLNHNVMYWYQQKSSQAPKLLFHYYDKDFNNEADTPDNFQSRRPNTSFCFLDIRSPGLGDTAMYLCATSRAGSLTYNEQFFGPGTRLTVL.

The V call is TRBV7-3, the J call TRBJ1-4; the match to TRBD1 covers 7 bases. Germline CDR1 reads SGHTA; CDR2 reads FQGTGA. With 5 bases clipped from V and 7 bases from J, the junction kept 10 bases outside the gene matches. The CDR3 is made up of 15 amino acids. CDR3 amino acids: CASSPRQGFGEKLFF. CDR3 sequence (DNA): TGTGCCAGCAGCCCAAGACAGGGATTCGGTGAAAAACTGTTTTTT.

The genes are TRBV18 and TRBJ2-7; 8 positions agree with TRBD2. Unmatched junction bases numbered 2, after V lost 2 bases and J lost 2 bases. This CDR3 has 14 amino acids. The V gene's germline CDR1 is KGHSH and CDR2 LQKENI. CDR3 bases: TGTGCCAGCTCACCAATCGGGAGGGCCTACGAGCAGTACTTC. It is translated as CASSPIGRAYEQYF. Full variable domain (missing parts from reference TRBV18 and TRBJ2-7): NAGVMQNPRHLVRRRGQEARLRCSPMKGHSHVYWYRQLPEEGLKFMVYLQKENIIDESGMPKERFSAEFPKEGPSILRIQQVVRGDSAAYFCASSPIGRAYEQYFGPGTRLTVT.

This clone was counted a single time. The V call is TRBV5-1, the J call TRBJ2-2; 9 bases agree with TRBD1. The ends lost 3 bases at V and 5 bases at J; junction bases unmatched: 8. CDR1 SGHRS and CDR2 YFSETQ come from the germline V gene. CDR3 length: 16 residues. CDR3 amino acids: CASSSGTGSRTGELFF. The CDR3 DNA reads TGCGCCAGCAGCTCCGGGACAGGGTCACGAACCGGGGAGCTGTTTTTT.

This clone was counted a single time. This chain uses TRBV30 with TRBJ2-1; 9 bases map to TRBD2. Germline V gives CDR1 GTSNPN, CDR2 SVGIG (reference sequence). V lost 5 bases and J lost 1; bases outside the gene matches: 3. CDR3 length: 14 residues. CDR3 nucleotide sequence: TGTGCCTGGTCGACTAGCGGTTCCTACAATGAGCAGTTCTTC. Protein product: CAWSTSGSYNEQFF. The full variable domain, rest sourced from reference TRBV30 and TRBJ2-1, is SQTIHQWPATLVQPVGSPLSLECTVEGTSNPNLYWYRQAAGRGLQLLFYSVGIGQISSEVPQNLSASRPQDRQFILSSKKLLLSDSGFYLCAWSTSGSYNEQFFGPGTRLTVL.

This sequence joins TRBV27 and TRBJ1-1, with D perhaps TRBD1 (6 bases). The CDR3 loop spans 13 amino acids. Germline assignment: CDR1 MNHEY and CDR2 SMNVEV (reference sequence). Trimming left V 6 bases short and J 0 bases short, with 8 bases between. The CDR3, as DNA: TGTGCCAGCAGCAGGACAGTGAACACTGAAGCTTTCTTT. It codes for CASSRTVNTEAFF.

The V call is TRBV7-8, the J call TRBJ1-2; TRBD1 matches at 7 bases. Germline values: CDR1 SGHVS, CDR2 FQNEAQ. The CDR3 extends over 13 amino acids. V trimming: 4 bases; J trimming: 4 bases; junction bases outside the gene matches: 3. Here the CDR3 DNA reads TGTGCCAGCAGCTCAGGGGGTTTCTATGGCTACACCTTC. Its translation is CASSSGGFYGYTF.

This clone is a singleton in its sample. The V gene is TRBV6-1, the J gene TRBJ2-7; D perhaps matches TRBD1 (6 bases). V was trimmed by 1 base and J by 0 bases, leaving 16 bases between them. The CDR3 runs 17 residues. Germline loops: CDR1 MNHNS, CDR2 SASEGT. The CDR3 loop is CASSEVDNRVFSYEQYF. CDR3 nucleotides: TGTGCCAGCAGTGAAGTAGATAACAGGGTATTCTCCTACGAGCAGTACTTC.

This chain links TRBV29-1 with TRBJ2-1; tentative D call: TRBD2 (6 bases). With 0 bases removed from V and 3 bases from J, the gap between germline ends came to 9 bases. Germline V gene sequence: CDR1 SQVTM, CDR2 ANQGSEA. This CDR3 region has 14 residues. This chain's CDR3 is CSVEELAGYNEQFF. CDR3 DNA sequence: TGCAGCGTTGAAGAACTAGCCGGCTACAATGAGCAGTTCTTC.

V gene TRBV27 combines with J gene TRBJ1-1; 8 positions match TRBD1. Germline lookup yields CDR1 MNHEY and CDR2 SMNVEV (reference sequence). This CDR3 contains 14 residues. Germline trimming cut 7 bases from V and 5 bases from J; bases unmatched to any gene: 9. CDR3 nucleotide sequence: TGTGCCAGCACCGTGGACAGGGCGGGAACTGAAGCTTTCTTT. It codes for CASTVDRAGTEAFF.

V is TRBV19 and J is TRBJ2-4; 8 nucleotides line up with TRBD1. V trimming: 3 bases; J trimming: 8 bases; junction bases outside the gene matches: 9. This CDR3 has 15 amino acids. Looked up from germline, CDR1 is LNHDA and CDR2 is SQIVND (reference sequence). CDR3 region: CASSISGQGSDIQYF. The CDR3 coding sequence is TGTGCCAGTAGTATTTCCGGACAGGGAAGCGACATTCAGTACTTC.

In this sample, this clone turned up once. The CDR3 here is CASSFPRNDLTDTQYF. The DNA for the CDR3 is TGTGCCAGCAGCTTCCCGCGGAACGACCTCACAGATACGCAGTATTTT. The V gene is TRBV7-2, the J gene TRBJ2-3, with no clear D. Germline lookup yields CDR1 SGHTA and CDR2 FQGNSA. Deletions cut 3 bases from V and 2 bases from J, with 15 bases between. CDR3 length: 16 amino acids. Combining the CDR3 with reference TRBV7-2 and TRBJ2-3 gives the whole variable domain GAGVSQSPSNKVTEKGKDVELRCDPISGHTALYWYRQSLGQGLEFLIYFQGNSAPDKSGLPSDRFSAERTGGSVSTLTIQRTQQEDSAVYLCASSFPRNDLTDTQYFGPGTRLTVL.

The rearrangement joins TRBV7-6 to TRBJ2-1, with D possibly matching TRBD2 (6 bases). Trimming removed 1 base from V and 2 bases from J, with 12 bases in between. In germline, CDR1 is SGHVS, CDR2 FNYEAQ. The CDR3 covers 16 residues. CDR3 region: CASSLGGRTTYNEQFF. DNA of the CDR3: TGTGCCAGCAGCTTAGGTGGGAGGACCACCTACAATGAGCAGTTCTTC.

The V call is TRBV19, the J call TRBJ1-1, with 10 nucleotides matching TRBD1. Germline V gives CDR1 LNHDA, CDR2 SQIVND (reference sequence). The CDR3 contains 13 residues. Trimming at V came to 9 bases and at J to 5 bases, leaving 6 bases not matched to a gene. The CDR3 DNA is TGTGCCAGCTTAAGGACAGGGGGGACTGAAGCTTTCTTT. Protein sequence: CASLRTGGTEAFF.

J is TRBJ1-4 and V is TRBV11-2; D perhaps matches TRBD1 (6 bases). The germline V and J ends were trimmed by 5 bases and 6 bases, with 16 bases remaining between them. The germline gives CDR1 SGHAT, CDR2 FQNNGV. CDR3 length equals 15 residues. Here the CDR3 reads CASSRDTGRDEKLFF. The CDR3 DNA is TGTGCCAGCAGCCGGGACACAGGGAGGGATGAAAAACTGTTTTTT.

This chain connects TRBV10-1 to TRBJ1-1; a weak D match, TRBD1 (6 bases). There are 13 residues in the CDR3. V was pared by 4 bases and J by 3 bases, with 9 bases between. The germline CDR1 and CDR2 sequences are WNHNN and SYGVQD (reference sequence). The CDR3: CASSGQADTEAFF. In nucleotides, the CDR3 is TGCGCCAGCAGTGGACAGGCGGACACTGAAGCTTTCTTT.

The genes are TRBV6-5 and TRBJ1-1, with 10 bases aligning to TRBD1. Germline CDR1 is MNHEY and CDR2 is SVGAGI. The CDR3 is 16 amino acids. The junction had 5 bases not matched to a gene; V was cut back by 0 bases and J by 4 bases. CDR3: CASSYSWTGGITEAFF. The CDR3 coding sequence is TGTGCCAGCAGTTACTCCTGGACAGGGGGTATCACTGAAGCTTTCTTT.

The chain uses TRBV9 and TRBJ1-2; D is perhaps TRBD1 (5 bases). CDR3 length: 13 residues. The V gene lost 7 bases and the J gene lost 0 bases, with 10 bases spanning the gap. Germline assignment: CDR1 SGDLS and CDR2 YYNGEE. DNA for the CDR3: TGTGCCAGCGCCCAGACAGCTAACTATGGCTACACCTTC. It specifies CASAQTANYGYTF.

The chain employs TRBV11-3 and TRBJ2-1; the match to TRBD2 covers 7 bases. Germline CDR1 SGHNT, CDR2 YENEEA. Trimming removed 4 bases from V and 2 bases from J; junction bases left unmatched: 11. The CDR3 loop spans 17 amino acids. The CDR3 DNA follows: TGTGCCAGCAGCTCAGGGCCATCTAGCGGTCCCTACAATGAGCAGTTCTTC. This encodes CASSSGPSSGPYNEQFF.

The chain recombines TRBV19 with TRBJ2-1; tentative D call: TRBD1 (6 bases). V lost 3 bases to trimming and J lost 6 bases, with 30 bases between them. The germline V gene has CDR1 LNHDA and CDR2 SQIVND (reference sequence). The CDR3 runs to 20 residues. The CDR3 region has the DNA TGTGCCAGTAGTATGGGGGCCTGGGGGCAGGACCCACTTCTAAGCAATGAGCAGTTCTTC. It specifies CASSMGAWGQDPLLSNEQFF.

In nucleotides, the CDR3 is TGTGCCAGCTCACCGAATGACAGGGGTGACGTCCTGACTTTC. The encoded protein is CASSPNDRGDVLTF. The chain recombines TRBV18 with TRBJ2-6; 8 nucleotides match TRBD1. The V gene end was trimmed by 3 bases and the J gene end by 11 bases; junction bases not matched to a gene: 6. This CDR3 spans 14 amino acids. CDR1 and CDR2 (germline): KGHSH, LQKENI.